This T cell receptor beta chain was documented in a study of cytomegalovirus exposure and HLA in healthy donors. Primers for the PCR totalled 60 Vbeta and 13 Jbeta. The protocol was immunoSEQ multiplex PCR, while the TCRdb copy is restricted to in-frame clones and leaves out a portion. The sample has more than 85,000 clones; roughly four fifths are singletons. Trimming took off 2 bases at V and 0 bases at J, with 4 bases between the two ends. From germline, CDR1 is SGHDT and CDR2 YYEEEE. The CDR3 length is 13 residues. The rearrangement uses TRBV5-6 and TRBJ2-3, with D unclear. The origin of this receptor is a woman in her thirties in good health and CMV-seronegative. Sequencing was performed on PBMCs. CDR3 nucleotides: TGTGCCAGCAGCTTCTTCAGCACAGATACGCAGTATTTT. Encoded protein: CASSFFSTDTQYF.